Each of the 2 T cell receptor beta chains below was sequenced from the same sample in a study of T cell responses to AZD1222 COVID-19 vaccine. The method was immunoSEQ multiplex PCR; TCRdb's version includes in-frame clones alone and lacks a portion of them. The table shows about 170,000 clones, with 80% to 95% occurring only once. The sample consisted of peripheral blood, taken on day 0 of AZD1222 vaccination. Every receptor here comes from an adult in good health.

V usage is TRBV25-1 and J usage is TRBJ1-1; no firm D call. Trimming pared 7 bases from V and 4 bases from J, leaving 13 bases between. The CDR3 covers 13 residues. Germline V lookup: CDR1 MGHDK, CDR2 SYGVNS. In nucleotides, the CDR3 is TGTGCCAGCACCGAGGTGACGGTCACTGAAGCTTTCTTT. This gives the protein CASTEVTVTEAFF.

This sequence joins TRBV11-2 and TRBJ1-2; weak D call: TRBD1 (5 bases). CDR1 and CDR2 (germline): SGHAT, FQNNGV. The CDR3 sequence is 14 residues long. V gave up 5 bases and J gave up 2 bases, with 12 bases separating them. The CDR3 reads CASSHVRANYGYTF. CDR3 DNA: TGTGCCAGCAGCCATGTCAGGGCCAACTATGGCTACACCTTC.